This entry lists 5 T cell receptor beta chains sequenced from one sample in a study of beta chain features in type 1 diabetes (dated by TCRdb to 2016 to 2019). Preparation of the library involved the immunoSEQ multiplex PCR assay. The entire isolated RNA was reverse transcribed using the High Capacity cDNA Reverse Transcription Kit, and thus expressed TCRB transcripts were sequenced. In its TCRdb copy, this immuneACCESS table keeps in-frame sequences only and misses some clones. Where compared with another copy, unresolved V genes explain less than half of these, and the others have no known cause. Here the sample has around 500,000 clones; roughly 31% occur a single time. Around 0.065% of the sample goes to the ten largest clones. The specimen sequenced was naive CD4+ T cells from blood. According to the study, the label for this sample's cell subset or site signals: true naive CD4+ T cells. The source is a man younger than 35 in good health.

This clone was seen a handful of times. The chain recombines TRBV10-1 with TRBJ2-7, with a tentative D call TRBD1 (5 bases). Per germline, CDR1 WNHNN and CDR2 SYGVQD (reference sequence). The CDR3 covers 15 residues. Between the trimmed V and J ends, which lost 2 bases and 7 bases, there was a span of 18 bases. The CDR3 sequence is CASSERLTDLEEQYF. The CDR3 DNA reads TGCGCCAGCAGTGAGCGGTTGACAGATCTGGAGGAGCAGTACTTC.

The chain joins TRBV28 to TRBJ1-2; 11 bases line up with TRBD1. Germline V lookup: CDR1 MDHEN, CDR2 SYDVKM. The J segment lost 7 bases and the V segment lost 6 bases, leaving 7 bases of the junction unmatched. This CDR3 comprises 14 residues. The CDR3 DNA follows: TGTGCCAGCAGCATCGGACAGGGGGCTGGTGGCTACACCTTC. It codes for CASSIGQGAGGYTF.

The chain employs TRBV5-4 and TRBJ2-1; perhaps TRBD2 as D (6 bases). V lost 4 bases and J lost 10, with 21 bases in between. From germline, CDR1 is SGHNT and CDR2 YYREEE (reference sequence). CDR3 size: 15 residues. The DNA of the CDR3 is TGTGCCAGCAGCCCGGAGGCACTAGCTTTAAGGGAGCAGTTCTTC. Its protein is CASSPEALALREQFF. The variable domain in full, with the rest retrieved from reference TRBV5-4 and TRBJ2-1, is ETGVTQSPTHLIKTRGQQVTLRCSSQSGHNTVSWYQQALGQGPQFIFQYYREEENGRGNFPPRFSGLQFPNYSSELNVNALELDDSALYLCASSPEALALREQFFGPGTRLTVL.

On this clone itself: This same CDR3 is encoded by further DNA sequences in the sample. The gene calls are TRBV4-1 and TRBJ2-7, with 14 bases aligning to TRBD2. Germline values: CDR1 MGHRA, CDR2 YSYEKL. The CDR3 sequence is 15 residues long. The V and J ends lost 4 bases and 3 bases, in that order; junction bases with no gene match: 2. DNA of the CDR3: TGCGCCAGCAGCCCAGGACTAGCGGGAGGCTACGAGCAGTACTTC. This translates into CASSPGLAGGYEQYF.

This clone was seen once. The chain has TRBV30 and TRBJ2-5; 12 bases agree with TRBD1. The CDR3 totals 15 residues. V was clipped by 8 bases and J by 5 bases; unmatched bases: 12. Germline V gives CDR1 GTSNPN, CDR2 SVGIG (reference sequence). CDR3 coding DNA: TGTGCCGTCAACCCGGGACAGGGGGCACGGGAGACCCAGTACTTC. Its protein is CAVNPGQGARETQYF. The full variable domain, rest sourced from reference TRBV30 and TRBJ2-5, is SQTIHQWPATLVQPVGSPLSLECTVEGTSNPNLYWYRQAAGRGLQLLFYSVGIGQISSEVPQNLSASRPQDRQFILSSKKLLLSDSGFYLCAVNPGQGARETQYFGPGTRLLVL.